This T cell receptor beta chain is drawn from a study of blood T cell repertoires in COVID-19. Across the study: Acute-phase and convalescent COVID-19 samples originated in the United States, Italy and Spain. The analysed material was cDNA or gDNA that came from T cells, B-cell-depleted T cells, or PBMCs.

CDR1 SNHLY and CDR2 FYNNEI come from the germline V gene. The CDR3 runs to 15 residues. V lost 4 bases, J lost 4 bases, and 16 bases lay in between. Per the original data handling: Reference gene primer amplification gave nucleated cell count estimates. This table comes from immunoSEQ multiplex PCR, and its TCRdb copy is limited to in-frame clones, with some not included. V, J and clone size derive from that table, while D and trimming were established from the DNA sequence. The table includes 200,000 to 250,000 clones, more than 60% detected once. The clonotype was recovered from a woman aged 40 to 55 with active or convalescent COVID-19. What was sequenced was peripheral blood. The rearrangement links TRBV2 to TRBJ1-1; the D gene is possibly TRBD1 (5 bases). CDR3 bases: TGTGCCAGCAGTGCGGAAACAGGTGTAGGCACTGAAGCTTTCTTT. Encoded protein: CASSAETGVGTEAFF.